The T cell receptor (beta chain) under discussion was sequenced for a study of T-cell reconstitution after alpha-beta-depleted transplantation in children. Germline CDR1 and CDR2: SQVTM and ANQGSEA. V was clipped by 7 bases and J by 5 bases; unmatched bases: 13. The CDR3 totals 16 residues. Using unique molecular identifiers, the investigators prepared the TCRbeta library. TCRdb passed the PCR reads through MiXCR, listing each CDR3 protein once. The sample has over 200,000 distinct CDR3 sequences; around 9.6% are singletons. This clonotype was seen more than once but under ten times. The chain is built from TRBV29-1 and TRBJ2-3, with TRBD2 identical over 12 bases. This clonotype was obtained from a human donor who donated a stem cell graft to a child with acute lymphoblastic leukemia. The sample was PBMCs from the stem cell graft donor, taken from the stem cell graft. CDR3 in amino acids: CSAHPTSGGIVDTQYF. The CDR3 DNA reads TGCAGCGCCCACCCGACTAGCGGGGGCATAGTAGATACGCAGTATTTT.